This T cell receptor (beta chain) is from a study of T cell changes during pregnancy in multiple sclerosis. Deletions cut 5 bases from V and 6 bases from J, with 13 bases between. From germline, CDR1 is SEHNR and CDR2 FQNEAQ (reference sequence). The CDR3 runs to 13 residues. The assay was immunoSEQ multiplex PCR, and TCRdb's table has in-frame clones only and misses some. In the table there are around 45,000 clones, about 91% of which are singletons. Sequences were derived from CD4+ T cells from peripheral blood mononuclear cells, sampled before pregnancy. This receptor was identified in a female donor with multiple sclerosis, enrolled in a pregnancy study. The gene calls are TRBV7-9 and TRBJ1-1, with D hard to call. CDR3 loop: CASSAAGSAEAFF. Here the CDR3 DNA reads TGTGCCAGCAGCGCCGCGGGGTCGGCTGAAGCTTTCTTT.